Listed below are T cell receptor beta chains from one sample, sequenced in a study of T-cell memory formation after mild COVID-19. TCRdb independently ran MiXCR on the 5' RACE reads; one entry per CDR3 protein. The profile shows 35,000 to 45,000 distinct CDR3 sequences, around 6.1% of them singletons. The material sequenced was PBMCs or a T cell subset sorted from them (not recorded which). The origin of the receptors is an adult who had mild COVID-19 (a few samples of this study predate the infection). Cell type and time point are not known. Each CDR3 is given with its conserved first and last residue. Each record gives: V gene, J gene, CDR3 protein.

V: TRBV3-1
J: TRBJ2-1
CDR3: CASRRTSGSYNEQFF

V: TRBV3-1
J: TRBJ1-4
CDR3: CASRQGANEKLFF

V: TRBV7-3
J: TRBJ2-1
CDR3: CASSSGLGALNEQFF

V: TRBV29-1
J: TRBJ2-6
CDR3: CSILDWKTGANVLTF

V: TRBV14
J: TRBJ2-5
CDR3: CASSQTGKTQYF

V: TRBV15
J: TRBJ1-2
CDR3: CATSRDKGVGGYTF

V: TRBV11-3
J: TRBJ1-6
CDR3: CASSSNRDPGYGSPLHF

V: TRBV15
J: TRBJ2-2
CDR3: CATSRRTGELFF

V: TRBV29-1
J: TRBJ1-1
CDR3: CSEATNTEAFF

V: TRBV5-1
J: TRBJ2-5
CDR3: CASSLDGSEEAQYF

V: TRBV5-1
J: TRBJ1-1
CDR3: CASSLGGGGAFF

V: TRBV5-1
J: TRBJ1-4
CDR3: CASSLFGTEKLFF

V: TRBV7-9
J: TRBJ2-1
CDR3: CASSLGRGLDEQFF

V: TRBV6-5
J: TRBJ2-7
CDR3: CASSYRGSGYEQYF

V: TRBV20-1
J: TRBJ2-7
CDR3: CSARTPTRASGSYEQYF

V: TRBV20-1
J: TRBJ2-7
CDR3: CSPQGSLQGPYEQYF

V: TRBV7-9
J: TRBJ1-2
CDR3: CASSSSGVNYGYTF

V: TRBV29-1
J: TRBJ2-3
CDR3: CSVEPTPLTSGRAASTDTQYF

V: TRBV12-3/TRBV12-4
J: TRBJ1-5
CDR3: CASSLRTGWDSNQPQHF

V: TRBV7-8
J: TRBJ1-2
CDR3: CASSLESASYGYTF

V: TRBV2
J: TRBJ2-1
CDR3: CASSPASAGEQFF

V: TRBV3-1
J: TRBJ2-7
CDR3: CASSPYTGFVAEQYF